This TCR beta chain is drawn from a study of fetal regulatory T cell absence and autoimmunity. Study observations and caveats: Oligoclonal TCR enrichment in pancreas over cord blood reached over 90-fold for some clones. TRB gene family usage was broadly similar in cord blood and pancreas.

Concerning this clone itself: The antigen remains undetermined.

Germline values: CDR1 MGHRA, CDR2 YSYEKL. Trimming took 1 base from V and 2 from J; bases not matched to a gene: 5. This CDR3 has 15 residues. The assay was run at survey level. Measured with immunoSEQ multiplex PCR; TCRdb has only the in-frame clones, and not every one. The sample has some 50,000 clones, about 80% seen once. This TCR derives from a newborn boy with IPEX syndrome. Sequenced sample: cord blood. The J gene is TRBJ2-7, the V gene TRBV4-1, with 7 bases fitting TRBD1. The CDR3 spells CASSQAPGQTYEQYF. The DNA of the CDR3 is TGCGCCAGCAGCCAAGCGCCGGGACAGACCTACGAGCAGTACTTC.